What follows describes a single TCR beta chain. What antigen it recognizes has not been identified. Qualities for individual bases were not recorded, and no much larger clone is one base off. The CDR3 starts with the cysteine, ends with the phenylalanine, and has 15 residues. Here the CDR3 DNA is all that survives: 45 bases in frame from base 1. For this chain, trimming is 2 bases at the V end and 2 bases at the J end, and the number of junction bases without a gene match is 0. Taken from the germline V gene (reference sequence), the CDR1 and CDR2 loops are SGHNT and YYREEE. This sample is drawn from a study of blood T cell repertoires in COVID-19 (dated by TCRdb to about 2020). For context, the study as a whole: Collaborator samples came from the United States, Italy and Spain and covered acute and convalescent phases of COVID-19. The prospective study material was composed of cDNA or gDNA derived from T cells, B-cell-depleted T cells, or PBMCs. The dataset comprised deeply sampled blood TCRbeta repertoires from subjects exposed to, actively infected with, or recovered from COVID-19. A freely available public database, intended as a resource for researchers studying the immune response to SARS-CoV-2, is where the repertoires were released. Samples came from the ongoing ImmuneRACE study (first 160 participants) plus 1,254 subjects from 6 global collaborators. Sample metadata almost always included a de-identified subject ID, COVID-19 status, age in years and sex. Where available, HLA class I and class II types were taken from metadata supplied by the sample provider and were not determined by assay-based typing. Overall results and qualifications from the work: The amount of clinical and demographic metadata varied by source and participant and was provided uncurated.

Samples from volunteer blood donors who had recovered from COVID-19 were contributed by a second Seattle source. The collaborating institutions used their own protocols to collect whole blood in K2EDTA tubes. Collaborator samples were shipped for TCRbeta analysis as frozen whole blood, isolated PBMCs, or DNA extracted from either sample type. TCRbeta CDR3 regions were amplified from genomic DNA by means of the immunoSEQ Assay, a bias-controlled multiplex PCR. The published analysis was carried out like this. The number of nucleated cells in each sample was estimated by amplification of reference gene primers within the assay. Sequence reads were collapsed and filtered to measure the absolute abundance of every unique TCRbeta CDR3 rearrangement. For each sample, productive Simpson clonality was calculated as the square root of Simpson's diversity index over productive rearrangements. Here the immuneACCESS table is served through TCRdb, limited to in-frame sequences with V and J called. Missing clones are a known gap in these copies; in checked studies unresolved V genes cover under half, and the rest lacks a known reason. The V and J calls and clone size were taken over from that table, and D and trimming were inferred from the DNA. Counted in this sample were about 220,000 clones; 70% to 90% of them appeared once. The top ten constitute over 2.5% of the sample.

The TCR sequence derives from a man aged 45-65 years who had recovered from COVID-19. Sequencing was carried out using peripheral blood. The chain couples TRBV5-4 to TRBJ2-6; TRBD1 fits 8 bases in the junction. The nucleotide sequence is TGTGCCAGCAGCTTACAGGGGGCTGGGGCCAACGTCCTGACTTTC. Its protein reads: CASSLQGAGANVLTF.